The 10 T cell receptor beta chains presented below share a single source sample, sequenced in a study of cytomegalovirus exposure and HLA in healthy donors. Data came from immunoSEQ multiplex PCR; TCRdb stores just in-frame clones and leaves some out. The sample carries about 160,000 clones, roughly 86% recorded once. What was sequenced was PBMCs. Source of these receptors: a man between 18 and 35 years old in good health and CMV-seropositive.

V is TRBV28 and J is TRBJ2-2; D not certain. The ends were cut back, 9 bases at V and 0 bases at J, with 5 bases in the middle. CDR3 length: 12 residues. Germline V gives CDR1 MDHEN, CDR2 SYDVKM. CDR3 sequence: CASTTNTGELFF. CDR3 DNA sequence: TGTGCCAGTACAACGAACACCGGGGAGCTGTTTTTT.

V is TRBV6-5 and J is TRBJ2-7; D may be TRBD2 (6 bases). Trimming left V 2 bases short and J 1 base short, with 12 bases between. Germline V CDR1 and CDR2: MNHEY, SVGAGI. This CDR3 has 15 amino acids. The CDR3 spells CASSYGGTASYEQYF. CDR3 nucleotide sequence: TGTGCCAGCAGTTACGGAGGGACTGCTTCCTACGAGCAGTACTTC.

The chain links TRBV7-9 to TRBJ2-3; D is possibly TRBD2 (6 bases). Germline CDR1 and CDR2: SEHNR and FQNEAQ (reference sequence). V gave up 4 bases and J gave up 2 bases, with 13 bases separating them. This CDR3 is built from 15 residues. The CDR3 DNA sequence: TGTGCCAGCAGCTCGCCTGGGGACTTCACAGATACGCAGTATTTT. Protein product: CASSSPGDFTDTQYF.

The genes are TRBV2 and TRBJ2-3, with D possibly matching TRBD2 (5 bases). The CDR3 is 14 amino acids. Trimming removed 6 bases at V and 6 bases at J, with 16 bases between. Germline-derived CDR1 and CDR2 are SNHLY and FYNNEI. The DNA of the CDR3 is TGTGCCAGCAGGAGGATTTCGGAGGCGGATACGCAGTATTTT. Amino acid sequence: CASRRISEADTQYF.

This chain joins TRBV13 and TRBJ2-3, with a possible D match to TRBD2 (5 bases). There are 19 residues in the CDR3. CDR1 is PRHDT, CDR2 FYEKMQ, per germline (reference sequence). Trimming cost V 4 bases and J 1 base, with 24 bases left between them. CDR3 sequence: CASSSYDNRQEVGTDTQYF. DNA for the CDR3: TGTGCCAGCAGCTCCTACGACAATCGGCAGGAGGTAGGCACAGATACGCAGTATTTT.

This chain links TRBV9 with TRBJ1-2; D is possibly TRBD1 (5 bases). Trimming left V 0 bases short and J 3 bases short, with 9 bases between. The CDR3 consists of 14 residues. Per germline, CDR1 SGDLS and CDR2 YYNGEE. Here the CDR3 DNA reads TGTGCCAGCAGCGTAGGTGACAGCCACTATGGCTACACCTTC. Protein: CASSVGDSHYGYTF.

The CDR3 spells CASTKSGMGLTDTQYF. CDR3 bases: TGTGCCAGCACCAAAAGCGGGATGGGTTTAACAGATACGCAGTATTTT. The V call is TRBV2, the J call TRBJ2-3; 7 bases fit TRBD2. After removal of 7 bases from V and 3 bases from J, the junction contained 13 bases not matched to a gene. CDR3 length: 16 amino acids. CDR1 and CDR2 from the germline V gene are SNHLY and FYNNEI.

In this sample, this clone turned up once. The CDR3 loop reads CASSIVNKRAGELFF. CDR3 nucleotides: TGTGCCAGTAGTATAGTAAACAAGCGGGCCGGGGAGCTGTTTTTT. The genes are TRBV19 and TRBJ2-2; perhaps TRBD2 as D (6 bases). The CDR3 sequence is 15 residues long. Germline V gene sequence: CDR1 LNHDA, CDR2 SQIVND (reference sequence). With 1 base removed from V and 6 bases from J, the gap between germline ends came to 12 bases.

The chain uses TRBV4-1 and TRBJ1-5; 8 bases line up with TRBD1. The junction had 10 bases not matched to a gene; V was cut back by 2 bases and J by 7 bases. Per the germline V gene, CDR1 is MGHRA and CDR2 is YSYEKL. The CDR3 is 16 amino acids. The CDR3 region is CASSQTGTGFRQPQHF. The CDR3 DNA is TGCGCCAGCAGCCAAACCGGGACAGGCTTTCGGCAGCCCCAGCATTTT.

As concerns this clone: The identical CDR3 is also encoded by other nucleotide sequences in the sample. The gene calls are TRBV27 and TRBJ2-1; 8 bases agree with TRBD2. The CDR3 is 15 residues long. Trimming took 3 bases from V and 7 from J; bases not matched to a gene: 8. CDR1 and CDR2 from the germline V gene are MNHEY and SMNVEV (reference sequence). The CDR3 bases are TGTGCCAGCAGTTTGAGCGGGAGTCGTCCGAATGAGCAGTTCTTC. Its protein product is CASSLSGSRPNEQFF.